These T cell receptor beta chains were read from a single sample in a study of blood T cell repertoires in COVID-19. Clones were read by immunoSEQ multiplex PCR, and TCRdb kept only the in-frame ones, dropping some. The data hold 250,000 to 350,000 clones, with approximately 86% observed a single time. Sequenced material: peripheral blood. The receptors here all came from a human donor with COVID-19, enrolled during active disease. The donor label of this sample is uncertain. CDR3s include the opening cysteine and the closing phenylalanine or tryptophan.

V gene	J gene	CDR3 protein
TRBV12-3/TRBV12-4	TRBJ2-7	CASSLSLYEQYF
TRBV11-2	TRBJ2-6	CASSLAGANVLTF
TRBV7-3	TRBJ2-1	CASSLLRTSGISSYNEQFF
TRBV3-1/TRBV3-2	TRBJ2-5	CASSLSAGRETQYF
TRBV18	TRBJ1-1	CASSPGGKDTEAFF
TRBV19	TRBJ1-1	CASSIAGTITGEAFF
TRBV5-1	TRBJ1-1	CASSLGREDTEAFF
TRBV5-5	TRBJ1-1	CASSLVLTEAFF
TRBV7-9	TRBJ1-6	CASSQLSGTGSAVRSPLHF
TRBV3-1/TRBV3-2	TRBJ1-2	CASSPGRTGVVGYTF
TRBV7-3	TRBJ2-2	CASSLSGRAFGELFF
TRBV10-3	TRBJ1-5	CAISWTGEEPQHF
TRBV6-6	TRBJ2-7	CASSRTRRAGGSYEQYF
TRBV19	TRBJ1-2	CASSLPAGPGGYTF
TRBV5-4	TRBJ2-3	CASSSRTTTDTQYF
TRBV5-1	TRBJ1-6	CASSADSGNSPLHF
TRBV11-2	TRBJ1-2	CASSVGTGGNYGYTF
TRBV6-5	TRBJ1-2	CASRQSSGEGGYTF
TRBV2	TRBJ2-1	CASCADRGNEQFF
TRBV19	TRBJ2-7	CASSIYQGAGSEQYF
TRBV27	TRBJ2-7	CASSLWSSYEQYF
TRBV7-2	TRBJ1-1	CASSSTGSEAFF
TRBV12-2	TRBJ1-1	CASRLKGGYAFF
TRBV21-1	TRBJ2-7	CASRSTGQENYEQYF
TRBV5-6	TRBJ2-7	CASSPLLGQAPYEQYF
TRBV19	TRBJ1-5	CASSIIGGLDNQPQHF
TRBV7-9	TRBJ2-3	CASSRSGLAGGPNTQYF
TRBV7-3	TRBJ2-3	CASSSGIAGGTDTQYF
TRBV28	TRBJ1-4	CASSLELRGRATNEKLFF
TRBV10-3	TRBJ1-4	CAIRDYSQRLFF
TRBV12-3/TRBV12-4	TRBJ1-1	CASSLQGLTEAFF
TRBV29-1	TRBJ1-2	CSVGGHRSPYGYTF
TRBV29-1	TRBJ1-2	CSVETGGGYTF
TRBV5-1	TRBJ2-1	CASSPTASRRSYNEQFF
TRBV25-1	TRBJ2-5	CASSGREEQETQYF
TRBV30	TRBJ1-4	CAWSPGGTEDEKLFF
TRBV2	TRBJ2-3	CASTSDTQYF
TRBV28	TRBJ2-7	CASSPQVLGEQYF
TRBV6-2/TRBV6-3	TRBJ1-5	CASSYGTGGNQPQHF
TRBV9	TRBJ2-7	CASSSGTTQEQYF
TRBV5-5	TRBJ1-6	CASSWTGGRDSPLHF
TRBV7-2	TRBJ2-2	CASSKTGLGTGELFF